This TCR beta chain was obtained from a study of blood T cell repertoires in COVID-19. Turning to the study itself: The United States, Italy and Spain were the sources of the acute and convalescent COVID-19 samples. PBMCs, B-cell-depleted T cells, or T cells provided the cDNA or gDNA that made up the material.

The germline gives CDR1 MNHEY, CDR2 SVGAGI. The CDR3 totals 13 residues. Trimming shortened V by 6 bases and J by 1 base, and 9 bases separated the two germline ends. Only a few counts were recorded for this clone. TCRdb keeps only in-frame clones here, not all; method: immunoSEQ multiplex PCR. The top ten clones hold 3.8% of a sample with some 120,000 clones, approximately 82% of them seen once. Source material: peripheral blood. The sequence derives from a woman aged 45-65 years with acute or convalescent COVID-19. The V and J genes are TRBV6-5 and TRBJ1-1, with unresolved D. The CDR3 nucleotides are TGTGCCAGCAGAAGGCAGGCGAACACTGAAGCTTTCTTT. Protein product: CASRRQANTEAFF.